Sequencing of this TCR beta chain was carried out in a study of cytomegalovirus exposure and HLA in healthy donors. General study results and limits: One variant, a missense change in DCLRE1C, was linked in a later analysis to TCR beta V- and J-gene trimming.

Although they were nominally healthy when sampled, donors likely had unrecorded immune exposures. This clone appeared a few times. Its antigen is not known. The PCR made use of 60 Vbeta and 13 Jbeta primers. Sequenced by immunoSEQ multiplex PCR; TCRdb stores in-frame clones only, minus some. In the table there are tens of thousands of clones, approximately 57% of which are singletons. The source of this sequence is a young woman in good health and CMV-seronegative. What was sequenced was PBMCs.

Here the CDR3 reads CASSPAGSDTQYF. The CDR3 DNA follows: TGTGCCAGCAGCCCGGCGGGATCAGATACGCAGTATTTT. This chain uses TRBV7-2 with TRBJ2-3; tentatively, D is TRBD2 (6 bases). This CDR3 is built from 13 residues. Germline assignment: CDR1 SGHTA and CDR2 FQGNSA. Trimming left V 5 bases short and J 4 bases short, with 10 bases between.